This is a list of T cell receptor beta chains from one sample in a study of cytomegalovirus exposure and HLA in healthy donors. Here immunoSEQ multiplex PCR was the method, and the copy in TCRdb shows in-frame clones only, minus some. The repertoire includes around 67,000 clones, 75% to 80% of them detected once, and roughly 8% sits in the top ten. Sequencing was carried out using PBMCs. The source of these receptors is a man between 18 and 35 years old in good health and CMV-seropositive. The CDR3 runs from the conserved cysteine through the conserved F or W. The D gene is left open where the match is weak. Size is stated for part of the rows, as once, few or many counts, or as a class when the clone is expanded.

TRBJ2-7 . once TRBV29-1 TGCAGCGCTTACAAGGACTACTACGAGCAGTACTTC CSAYKDYYEQYF
TRBJ1-2 . once TRBV9 TGTGCCAGCAGCGTAGCAGGGTATGGCTACACCTTC CASSVAGYGYTF
TRBJ2-5 . . TRBV5-6 TGTGCCAGCAGCTTTCGAGGAGTAGAGACCCAGTACTTC CASSFRGVETQYF
TRBJ1-2 . . TRBV30 TGTGCCTGGACTATAACCGGGGAGATCGACGGCTACACCTTC CAWTITGEIDGYTF
TRBJ1-1 TRBD1 . TRBV2 TGTGCCAGCAGTGCGGACAGGGGGGATGATGAAGCTTTCTTT CASSADRGDDEAFF
TRBJ2-7 TRBD2 . TRBV25-1 TGTGCCAGCATACTGGGAGTAAGTAGCGGGAGATACGAGCAGTACTTC CASILGVSSGRYEQYF
TRBJ2-3 . . TRBV15 TGTGCCACCAGCAGAGATCTGGGAGCAGATACGCAGTATTTT CATSRDLGADTQYF
TRBJ1-2 TRBD1 . TRBV9 TGTGCCAGCAGCGCCGGGACAGGGAATGGCTACACCTTC CASSAGTGNGYTF
TRBJ2-7 . once TRBV30 TGTGCCTGGTCCCTTGGAGGCTACGAGCAGTACTTC CAWSLGGYEQYF
TRBJ1-5 TRBD1 few TRBV7-8 TGTGCCAGCAGCTTAGCGTGGACAGGGGATAGTCAGCCCCAGCATTTT CASSLAWTGDSQPQHF
TRBJ1-2 . . TRBV6-5 TGTGCCAGGGCATGGGAGGGCTACACCTTC CARAWEGYTF
TRBJ2-7 TRBD1 . TRBV25-1 TGTGCCAGCAGTGAATGGACAGGGGGCGCGGATGAGCAGTACTTC CASSEWTGGADEQYF
TRBJ2-7 . once TRBV11-2 TGTGCCAGCAGCACCGTAGTTCGGTACGAGCAGTACTTC CASSTVVRYEQYF